These 29 T cell receptor beta chains came from one sample sequenced in a study of siplizumab effects on memory and regulatory T cells. TCRdb keeps only in-frame clones here, not all; method: immunoSEQ multiplex PCR. The profile shows over 60,000 clones, 91% of them singletons. What was sequenced was CD8+ T cells sorted from blood. Source of these receptors: a human donor in good health.

This chain uses TRBV9 with TRBJ2-6; 10 positions match TRBD2. V shed 3 bases and J 0 bases; nucleotides not matched to a gene: 3. The CDR3 is made up of 17 amino acids. The germline CDR1 and CDR2 sequences are SGDLS and YYNGEE. CDR3 nucleotides: TGTGCCAGCAGCGGGCTAGCGGGAGACTCTGGGGCCAACGTCCTGACTTTC. It encodes CASSGLAGDSGANVLTF.

The chain employs TRBV2 and TRBJ2-1; D unclear. This CDR3 has 14 residues. Germline-derived CDR1 and CDR2 are SNHLY and FYNNEI. Between the trimmed V and J ends, which lost 11 bases and 0 bases, there was a span of 14 bases. The CDR3: CAGRRAGSYNEQFF. Written as DNA, the CDR3 is TGTGCCGGGCGAAGGGCCGGCTCCTACAATGAGCAGTTCTTC.

This sequence joins TRBV7-9 and TRBJ1-1; 7 positions agree with TRBD1. J lost 7 bases, V lost 5 bases, and 4 bases had no gene match. Germline assignment: CDR1 SEHNR and CDR2 FQNEAQ (reference sequence). CDR3 length: 12 residues. The CDR3 region has the DNA TGTGCCAGCAGCGCGACAGGGATTGAAGCTTTCTTT. Amino acid sequence: CASSATGIEAFF. The variable domain in full, completed from reference TRBV7-9 and TRBJ1-1, reads DTGVSQNPRHKITKRGQNVTFRCDPISEHNRLYWYRQTLGQGPEFLTYFQNEAQLEKSRLLSDRFSAERPKGSFSTLEIQRTEQGDSAMYLCASSATGIEAFFGQGTRLTVV.

The V and J genes are TRBV13 and TRBJ2-5, with D unresolved. The DNA matches TRBJ2-7 better at its end, which makes the J call doubtful. Per germline, CDR1 PRHDT and CDR2 FYEKMQ (reference sequence). This CDR3 has 13 residues. Here the CDR3 reads CASSLMGSYEQYF. The CDR3 coding sequence is TGTGCCAGCAGCTTAATGGGGTCCTACGAGCAGTACTTC.

This chain links TRBV14 with TRBJ2-7, with 13 positions matching TRBD2. Germline V gene sequence: CDR1 SGHDN, CDR2 FVKESK. The V gene end was trimmed by 4 bases and the J gene end by 7 bases; junction bases not matched to a gene: 10. This CDR3 has 16 residues. The CDR3 region has the DNA TGTGCCAGCAGCCCAACTAGCGGGAGGGCCCTAGAGGAGCAGTACTTC. This encodes CASSPTSGRALEEQYF.

This clone showed up just once. The chain uses TRBV5-1 and TRBJ2-3, with 12 bases identical to TRBD1. Germline values: CDR1 SGHRS, CDR2 YFSETQ. The CDR3 sequence is 16 residues long. The trim removed 1 base at V and 4 bases at J, leaving 4 bases unmatched. The CDR3 sequence: CASSLWGTGGPDTQYF. In DNA form, the CDR3 reads TGCGCCAGCAGCTTGTGGGGGACAGGGGGCCCAGATACGCAGTATTTT.

The gene calls are TRBV14 and TRBJ2-3, with 8 bases identical to TRBD2. Germline V gene data show CDR1 as SGHDN and CDR2 as FVKESK. The CDR3 is 16 residues long. Trimming at V came to 0 bases and at J to 0 bases, leaving 2 bases not matched to a gene. As DNA, the CDR3 is TGTGCCAGCAGCCAAGACGGGGGGGAAAGCACAGATACGCAGTATTTT. This gives the protein CASSQDGGESTDTQYF.

This clone appeared a single time. The J gene is TRBJ2-5, the V gene TRBV10-3; 7 positions agree with TRBD1. The length of the CDR3 is 16 residues. Trimming took 0 bases from V and 0 from J; bases not matched to a gene: 4. From germline, CDR1 is ENHRY and CDR2 SYGVKD. In DNA form, the CDR3 reads TGTGCCATCAGTGAGTCCCCCAGGGGGTACCAAGAGACCCAGTACTTC. As protein: CAISESPRGYQETQYF.

The CDR3 spells CASSQDKAGGSYEQYF. CDR3 sequence (DNA): TGCGCCAGCAGCCAAGATAAGGCAGGGGGCTCCTACGAGCAGTACTTC. The chain uses TRBV4-1 and TRBJ2-7; 7 positions agree with TRBD1. The CDR3 extends over 16 amino acids. With V trimmed by 0 bases and J by 0 bases, 5 bases remained unmatched. In germline, CDR1 is MGHRA, CDR2 YSYEKL.

This chain uses TRBV5-6 with TRBJ1-5, with D possibly being TRBD1 (5 bases). Trimming removed 1 base from V and 0 bases from J, with 8 bases in between. This CDR3 has 15 amino acids. Per the germline V gene, CDR1 is SGHDT and CDR2 is YYEEEE. CDR3 sequence reads: CASSLQGYSNQPQHF. In DNA, the CDR3 is TGTGCCAGCAGCTTGCAGGGATATAGCAATCAGCCCCAGCATTTT.

The chain joins TRBV27 to TRBJ2-1; the match to TRBD2 covers 8 bases. Unmatched junction bases numbered 6, after V lost 5 bases and J lost 3 bases. Germline-derived CDR1 and CDR2 are MNHEY and SMNVEV (reference sequence). The CDR3 loop spans 15 amino acids. CDR3 sequence reads: CASSISGGHYNEQFF. The CDR3 nucleotides read TGTGCCAGCAGTATCAGCGGGGGCCACTACAATGAGCAGTTCTTC.

The CDR3 bases are TGTGCCAGCAGTTTATCCGGACTAGCCGGGTACGAGCAGTACTTC. It encodes CASSLSGLAGYEQYF. This chain uses TRBV27 with TRBJ2-7, with 8 bases fitting TRBD2. The germline CDR1 and CDR2 sequences are MNHEY and SMNVEV (reference sequence). V lost 0 bases to trimming and J lost 4 bases; unmatched junction nucleotides: 5. The CDR3 sequence is 15 residues long.

The gene calls are TRBV19 and TRBJ1-5; maybe TRBD1 (5 bases). The CDR3 extends over 17 amino acids. Germline V lookup: CDR1 LNHDA, CDR2 SQIVND (reference sequence). Trimming shortened V by 4 bases and J by 0 bases, and 16 bases separated the two germline ends. CDR3 in amino acids: CASSTGGELYSNQPQHF. The CDR3 bases are TGTGCCAGTAGTACGGGGGGGGAGCTTTATAGCAATCAGCCCCAGCATTTT.

This clone has more than one count but fewer than ten. This chain connects TRBV5-1 to TRBJ1-1; unclear D gene. Trimming took off 3 bases at V and 2 bases at J, with 11 bases between the two ends. CDR3 size: 14 residues. Germline assignment: CDR1 SGHRS and CDR2 YFSETQ. The CDR3 is CASSSGEGNTEAFF. The CDR3 nucleotides read TGCGCCAGCAGCTCCGGGGAGGGCAACACTGAAGCTTTCTTT. Full variable domain (remainder filled in from reference TRBV5-1 and TRBJ1-1): KAGVTQTPRYLIKTRGQQVTLSCSPISGHRSVSWYQQTPGQGLQFLFEYFSETQRNKGNFPGRFSGRQFSNSRSEMNVSTLELGDSALYLCASSSGEGNTEAFFGQGTRLTVV.

The rearrangement uses TRBV15 and TRBJ1-1; weak D call: TRBD1 (5 bases). Germline CDR1 is LNHNV and CDR2 is YYDKDF (reference sequence). The CDR3 is 15 residues long. Trimming cost V 4 bases and J 7 bases, with 19 bases left between them. The chain's CDR3 is CATSNGAGRMNEAFF. The CDR3 DNA reads as TGTGCCACCAGCAACGGGGCAGGGCGGATGAATGAAGCTTTCTTT. The complete variable domain, with remaining parts taken from reference TRBV15 and TRBJ1-1, reads DAMVIQNPRYQVTQFGKPVTLSCSQTLNHNVMYWYQQKSSQAPKLLFHYYDKDFNNEADTPDNFQSRRPNTSFCFLDIRSPGLGDTAMYLCATSNGAGRMNEAFFGQGTRLTVV.

The rearrangement uses TRBV6-5 and TRBJ2-3; the D is unclear. The CDR3 contains 13 residues. The V end was cut by 0 bases, the J end by 5 bases, with 6 bases between. From germline, CDR1 is MNHEY and CDR2 SVGAGI. CDR3 bases: TGTGCCAGCAGTTACTCTCCCGGAGATACGCAGTATTTT. This codes for CASSYSPGDTQYF.

The CDR3 DNA sequence: TGTGCCAGCAGCTCCCCAGGGTTAGCGGGAGAAGCCTACGAGCAGTACTTC. It yields the protein CASSSPGLAGEAYEQYF. The chain joins TRBV7-9 to TRBJ2-7, with 9 bases aligning to TRBD2. Per germline, CDR1 SEHNR and CDR2 FQNEAQ (reference sequence). The CDR3 has 17 residues. The V and J ends lost 4 bases and 2 bases, in that order; junction bases with no gene match: 12.

About this clone itself: The same CDR3 arises from other DNA sequences in this sample as well. The rearrangement joins TRBV5-1 to TRBJ1-1; D call uncertain. Germline loops: CDR1 SGHRS, CDR2 YFSETQ. The CDR3 contains 15 residues. Trimming took off 0 bases at V and 0 bases at J, with 9 bases between the two ends. CDR3 DNA: TGCGCCAGCAGCTTGGCTGTGGGGTTGAACACTGAAGCTTTCTTT. It is translated as CASSLAVGLNTEAFF. Full variable domain (outside the CDR3, taken from reference TRBV5-1 and TRBJ1-1): KAGVTQTPRYLIKTRGQQVTLSCSPISGHRSVSWYQQTPGQGLQFLFEYFSETQRNKGNFPGRFSGRQFSNSRSEMNVSTLELGDSALYLCASSLAVGLNTEAFFGQGTRLTVV.

The chain employs TRBV28 and TRBJ2-1; no reliable D call. The CDR3 length is 15 residues. CDR1 and CDR2 (germline): MDHEN, SYDVKM. Trimming removed 7 bases at V and 8 bases at J, with 21 bases between. CDR3 residues: CASKALAGVWDEQFF. In nucleotides, the CDR3 is TGTGCCAGCAAAGCGCTCGCCGGCGTCTGGGATGAGCAGTTCTTC.

This sequence joins TRBV7-6 and TRBJ1-1; 7 bases match TRBD1. Trimming cost V 3 bases and J 0 bases; bases outside gene matches: 10. The CDR3 extends over 17 amino acids. In germline, CDR1 is SGHVS, CDR2 FNYEAQ. The DNA for the CDR3 is TGTGCCAGCAGCTTGTCACCGGGACAGAGAATGAACACTGAAGCTTTCTTT. Translated, it gives CASSLSPGQRMNTEAFF.

V and J are TRBV11-2 and TRBJ1-3; no definite D call. The V gene lost 8 bases and the J gene lost 4 bases, with 9 bases spanning the gap. Germline V lookup: CDR1 SGHAT, CDR2 FQNNGV. This CDR3 region has 12 residues. The chain's CDR3 is CASGPGGNTIYF. In nucleotides, the CDR3 is TGTGCCAGCGGACCGGGAGGAAACACCATATATTTT. Complete variable domain (other parts from reference TRBV11-2 and TRBJ1-3): EAGVAQSPRYKIIEKRQSVAFWCNPISGHATLYWYQQILGQGPKLLIQFQNNGVVDDSQLPKDRFSAERLKGVDSTLKIQPAKLEDSAVYLCASGPGGNTIYFGEGSWLTVV.

This clone was seen once. V is TRBV5-8 and J is TRBJ2-7; D is perhaps TRBD1 (6 bases). Trimming removed 2 bases at V and 7 bases at J, with 10 bases between. The germline V gene encodes CDR1 SGHTS and CDR2 YDEGEE. This CDR3 is built from 12 residues. The DNA for the CDR3 is TGTGCCAGCAGCTTTTTGACAGGAGAGCAGTACTTC. Its translation is CASSFLTGEQYF.

This chain joins TRBV6-4 and TRBJ2-1; D remains ambiguous. Germline V lookup: CDR1 MRHNA, CDR2 SNTAGT. The V and J ends lost 10 bases and 4 bases respectively, with 14 bases between them. This CDR3 has 13 amino acids. CDR3 loop: CATSLGSYNEQFF. The CDR3 coding sequence is TGTGCCACCTCTCTCGGATCGTACAATGAGCAGTTCTTC.

The gene calls are TRBV29-1 and TRBJ2-1; D perhaps matches TRBD1 (6 bases). Trimming shortened V by 0 bases and J by 2 bases, and 11 bases separated the two germline ends. The germline gives CDR1 SQVTM, CDR2 ANQGSEA. The CDR3 contains 15 residues. The CDR3 region is CSVEDPGTTYNEQFF. The DNA for the CDR3 is TGCAGCGTTGAAGATCCCGGGACAACCTACAATGAGCAGTTCTTC.

This clone came up once. One end of the junction fails to match germline, which may point to a read error. The chain joins TRBV27 to TRBJ2-7; D is perhaps TRBD1 (6 bases). Germline loops: CDR1 MNHEY, CDR2 SMNVEV (reference sequence). This CDR3 spans 13 amino acids. CDR3 sequence (DNA): TGTGCCAGCAGTTCAGGGGTGAATATGGGTTCGAACTTC. As protein: CASSSGVNMGSNF.

The V gene is TRBV29-1, the J gene TRBJ1-2, with D perhaps TRBD1 (5 bases). Germline assignment: CDR1 SQVTM and CDR2 ANQGSEA. V gave up 6 bases and J gave up 2 bases, with 13 bases separating them. The CDR3 extends over 13 amino acids. CDR3 nucleotide sequence: TGCAGCGTGGCGGACAATACGAACTATGGCTACACCTTC. The encoded protein is CSVADNTNYGYTF.

The chain recombines TRBV5-8 with TRBJ2-1; 7 nucleotides line up with TRBD1. There are 16 residues in the CDR3. Germline assignment: CDR1 SGHTS and CDR2 YDEGEE. V shed 2 bases, J shed 0 bases, and the junction held 5 bases outside the gene matches. The CDR3 DNA sequence: TGTGCCAGCAGCTTTAGACAGGGAAACTCCTACAATGAGCAGTTCTTC. This sequence encodes CASSFRQGNSYNEQFF. Based on the CDR3 plus reference TRBV5-8 and TRBJ2-1, the full variable domain is EAGVTQSPTHLIKTRGQQATLRCSPISGHTSVYWYQQALGLGLQFLLWYDEGEERNRGNFPPRFSGRQFPNYSSELNVNALELEDSALYLCASSFRQGNSYNEQFFGPGTRLTVL.

This chain connects TRBV7-9 to TRBJ2-1, with unresolved D. The germline gives CDR1 SEHNR, CDR2 FQNEAQ (reference sequence). The CDR3 is 15 amino acids. Trimming took off 6 bases at V and 8 bases at J, with 20 bases between the two ends. CDR3: CASRPGLGRSDEQFF. CDR3 nucleotides: TGTGCCAGCAGACCCGGATTGGGTCGTTCGGATGAGCAGTTCTTC. The entire variable domain, with the rest obtained from reference TRBV7-9 and TRBJ2-1, is as follows: DTGVSQNPRHKITKRGQNVTFRCDPISEHNRLYWYRQTLGQGPEFLTYFQNEAQLEKSRLLSDRFSAERPKGSFSTLEIQRTEQGDSAMYLCASRPGLGRSDEQFFGPGTRLTVL.

The chain links TRBV29-1 to TRBJ1-1; D unclear. V lost 0 bases and J 4 bases, leaving 15 bases between the germline ends. The CDR3 has 15 residues. Germline CDR1 SQVTM, CDR2 ANQGSEA. The CDR3 bases are TGCAGCGTTGAAGATCCTTGGAGGGTGCGCACTGAAGCTTTCTTT. Encoded protein: CSVEDPWRVRTEAFF.